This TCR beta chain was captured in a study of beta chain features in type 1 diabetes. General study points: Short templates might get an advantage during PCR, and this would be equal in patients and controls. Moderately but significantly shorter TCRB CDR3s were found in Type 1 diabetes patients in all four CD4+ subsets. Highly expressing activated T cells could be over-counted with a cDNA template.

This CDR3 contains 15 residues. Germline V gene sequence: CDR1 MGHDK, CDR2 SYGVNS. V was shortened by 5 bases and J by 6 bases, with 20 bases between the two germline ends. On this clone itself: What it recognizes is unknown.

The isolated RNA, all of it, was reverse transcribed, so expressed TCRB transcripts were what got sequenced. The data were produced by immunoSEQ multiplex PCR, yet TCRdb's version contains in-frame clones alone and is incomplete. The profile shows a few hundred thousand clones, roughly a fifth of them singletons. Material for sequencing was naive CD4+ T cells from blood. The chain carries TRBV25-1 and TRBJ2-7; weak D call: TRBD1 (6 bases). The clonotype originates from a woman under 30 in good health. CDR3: CASSLNGTQGLEQYF. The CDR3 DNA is TGTGCCAGCAGTTTGAACGGGACCCAGGGGCTCGAGCAGTACTTC.